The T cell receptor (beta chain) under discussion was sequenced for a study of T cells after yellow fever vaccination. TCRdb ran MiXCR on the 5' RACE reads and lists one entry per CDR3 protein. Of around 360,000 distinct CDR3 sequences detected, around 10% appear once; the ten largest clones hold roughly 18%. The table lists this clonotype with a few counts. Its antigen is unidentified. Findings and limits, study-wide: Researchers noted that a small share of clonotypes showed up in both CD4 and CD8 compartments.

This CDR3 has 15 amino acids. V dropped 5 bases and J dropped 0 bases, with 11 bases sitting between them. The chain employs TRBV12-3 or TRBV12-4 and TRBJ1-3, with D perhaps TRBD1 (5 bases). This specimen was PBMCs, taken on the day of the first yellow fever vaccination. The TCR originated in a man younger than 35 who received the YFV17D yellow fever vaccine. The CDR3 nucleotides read TGTGCCAGCAGTGGACAATACCTCTCTGGAAACACCATATATTTT. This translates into CASSGQYLSGNTIYF.